The next 19 T cell receptor beta chains were all read from a single sample in a study of T-cell reconstitution after alpha-beta-depleted transplantation in children. Unique molecular identifiers featured in how the TCRbeta library was prepared. Using its own MiXCR run on the PCR reads, TCRdb lists one record per CDR3 protein. The sample lists under 100,000 distinct CDR3 sequences; roughly 15% were seen once. Sequenced here: PBMCs, mostly from graft donor cells, sampled 180 days after TCRalphabeta/CD19-depleted stem cell transplant. The receptors originated from a male patient between 2 and 15 years old who had a stem cell transplant for acute lymphoblastic leukemia, so the T cells may come from the graft donor.

The CDR3 region has the DNA TGCAGCGCAGGACAGAACTATGGCTACACCTTC. Its protein product is CSAGQNYGYTF. This chain uses TRBV29-1 with TRBJ1-2; D might be TRBD1 (6 bases). Trimming removed 7 bases at V and 2 bases at J, with 8 bases between. CDR3 size: 11 residues. In germline, CDR1 is SQVTM, CDR2 ANQGSEA.

In its sample, this clonotype was seen a few times. The chain employs TRBV12-5 and TRBJ2-1; 10 bases are shared with TRBD2. This CDR3 contains 14 residues. V gave up 7 bases and J gave up 6 bases; unmatched junction bases: 6. CDR1 and CDR2 from the germline V gene are LGHNT and FRNRAP. The CDR3 DNA reads as TGTGCTAGTGTCTTGAGCGGGGGGGCCAATGAGCAGTTCTTC. This translates into CASVLSGGANEQFF.

J is TRBJ2-1 and V is TRBV5-1; 9 bases fit TRBD2. J gave up 8 bases and V 2 bases, and 5 bases lay outside the gene matches. CDR1 and CDR2 from the germline V gene are SGHRS and YFSETQ. The CDR3 is 14 residues long. The CDR3: CASSLARGGYEQFF. In DNA form, the CDR3 reads TGCGCCAGCAGCTTAGCGCGGGGGGGGTATGAGCAGTTCTTC.

This chain connects TRBV5-1 to TRBJ2-5; 10 bases align to TRBD2. V was pared by 7 bases and J by 1 base, with 7 bases of the junction left unmatched. The CDR3 has 15 amino acids. The V gene's germline CDR1 is SGHRS and CDR2 YFSETQ. The DNA of the CDR3 is TGCGCCAGCGGTTGGACTAGCGGCCTCCAAGAGACCCAGTACTTC. Translation: CASGWTSGLQETQYF.

This clonotype was picked up a small number of times. V is TRBV24-1 and J is TRBJ2-1; D is possibly TRBD1 (5 bases). The CDR3 has 15 residues. V was clipped by 2 bases and J by 2 bases, with 9 bases between them. Germline CDR1 is KGHDR and CDR2 is SFDVKD. The CDR3 DNA reads as TGTGCCACCAGTGATTACGACAGCGCCTACAATGAGCAGTTCTTC. Translating gives CATSDYDSAYNEQFF.

The CDR3 is CASSLEGILNTEAFF. CDR3 nucleotides: TGTGCCAGCAGCTTGGAGGGGATTCTGAACACTGAAGCTTTCTTT. The chain is built from TRBV5-8 and TRBJ1-1; perhaps TRBD1 as D (5 bases). This CDR3 is 15 amino acids long. The V gene's germline CDR1 is SGHTS and CDR2 YDEGEE. The V end was cut by 0 bases, the J end by 0 bases, with 9 bases between.

This chain uses TRBV5-1 with TRBJ2-3; D ambiguous. In germline, CDR1 is SGHRS, CDR2 YFSETQ. V gave up 0 bases and J gave up 4 bases, with 3 bases separating them. CDR3 length: 12 residues. CDR3 coding DNA: TGCGCCAGCAGCTTGGAATCAGATACGCAGTATTTT. It is translated as CASSLESDTQYF.

V is TRBV28 and J is TRBJ1-2; 7 bases are shared with TRBD1. Unmatched junction bases numbered 10, after V lost 4 bases and J lost 8 bases. Germline assignment: CDR1 MDHEN and CDR2 SYDVKM. This CDR3 spans 14 amino acids. In DNA form, the CDR3 reads TGTGCCAGCAGTTCTGAATTACAGGGGTGGGGCTACACCTTC. Translation gives CASSSELQGWGYTF.

This clonotype was seen only a few times. The CDR3 nucleotides are TGTGCCAGCAGCCACGAACTAGGGGGGGAGACCCAGTACTTC. As protein: CASSHELGGETQYF. The chain combines TRBV7-2 with TRBJ2-5; D may match TRBD1 or TRBD2 (6 bases each). The CDR3 has 14 amino acids. Trimming shortened V by 5 bases and J by 5 bases, and 15 bases separated the two germline ends. Germline CDR1 and CDR2: SGHTA and FQGNSA.

This chain connects TRBV29-1 to TRBJ2-5; perhaps D is TRBD1 or TRBD2 (6 bases each). This CDR3 region has 12 residues. Germline loops: CDR1 SQVTM, CDR2 ANQGSEA. Trimming left V 6 bases short and J 2 bases short, with 10 bases between. This CDR3 is CSVEGHQETQYF. CDR3 DNA sequence: TGCAGCGTGGAGGGACATCAAGAGACCCAGTACTTC. Combining the CDR3 with reference TRBV29-1 and TRBJ2-5 gives the whole variable domain SAVISQKPSRDICQRGTSLTIQCQVDSQVTMMFWYRQQPGQSLTLIATANQGSEATYESGFVIDKFPISRPNLTFSTLTVSNMSPEDSSIYLCSVEGHQETQYFGPGTRLLVL.

This clonotype was detected only a few times. The chain joins TRBV4-3 to TRBJ1-4; no clear D gene. Trimming shortened V by 0 bases and J by 3 bases, and 11 bases separated the two germline ends. The germline CDR1 and CDR2 sequences are LGHNA and YSLEER. The CDR3 consists of 16 residues. Here the CDR3 DNA reads TGCGCCAGCAGCCAAGATGGTGATAGCTCTAATGAAAAACTGTTTTTT. Translated, it gives CASSQDGDSSNEKLFF.

The chain couples TRBV5-1 to TRBJ2-3, with D unresolved. The CDR3 loop spans 12 amino acids. CDR1 and CDR2 (germline): SGHRS, YFSETQ. V was pared by 0 bases and J by 6 bases, with 5 bases between. CDR3 DNA sequence: TGCGCCAGCAGCTTGGTTTTCGATACGCAGTATTTT. Protein sequence: CASSLVFDTQYF.

The chain joins TRBV6-1 to TRBJ2-3; 12 bases agree with TRBD2. V trimming: 5 bases; J trimming: 2 bases; junction bases outside the gene matches: 8. Germline V gene data show CDR1 as MNHNS and CDR2 as SASEGT. The CDR3 runs 17 residues. CDR3 coding DNA: TGTGCCAGCAGTCGTGGACTAGCGGGAATCTCCACAGATACGCAGTATTTT. This encodes CASSRGLAGISTDTQYF.

The chain couples TRBV3-1 to TRBJ1-4, with D perhaps matching TRBD1 (5 bases). The CDR3 runs 16 residues. Looked up from germline, CDR1 is LGHDT and CDR2 is YNNKEL (reference sequence). V was trimmed by 3 bases and J by 2 bases, leaving 13 bases between them. This CDR3 is CASSHAGGTTNEKLFF. The CDR3 region has the DNA TGTGCCAGCAGCCACGCCGGTGGGACGACTAATGAAAAACTGTTTTTT.

This chain uses TRBV24-1 with TRBJ2-1, with a weak D call TRBD2 (6 bases). The CDR3 has 17 residues. V was pared by 1 base and J by 1 base, with 13 bases between. The germline V gene has CDR1 KGHDR and CDR2 SFDVKD. In DNA, the CDR3 is TGTGCCACCAGTGATTTAGGGACTCCTCGGTCCTACAATGAGCAGTTCTTC. Amino acids: CATSDLGTPRSYNEQFF.

The V call is TRBV12-3 or TRBV12-4, the J call TRBJ2-7; D call uncertain. Trimming removed 5 bases from V and 3 bases from J, with 8 bases in between. The CDR3 is 12 residues long. CDR3 loop: CASSDGYYEQYF. In nucleotides, the CDR3 is TGTGCCAGCAGTGACGGGTACTACGAGCAGTACTTC.

This clonotype came up a few times. The rearrangement uses TRBV7-2 and TRBJ2-7, with 11 bases lining up with TRBD1. J gave up 3 bases and V 10 bases, and 5 bases lay outside the gene matches. CDR3 length: 13 amino acids. Germline CDR1 reads SGHTA; CDR2 reads FQGNSA. CDR3 amino acids: CATRDRGVYEQYF. The CDR3 DNA reads TGTGCCACCCGGGACAGGGGGGTCTACGAGCAGTACTTC.

CDR3 nucleotides: TGTGCCAGCAGCTCTGCCGGGACAGGGTTAACTGGGGCCAACGTCCTGACTTTC. This gives the protein CASSSAGTGLTGANVLTF. This chain uses TRBV7-6 with TRBJ2-6; 9 bases match TRBD1. Germline values: CDR1 SGHVS, CDR2 FNYEAQ. CDR3 length: 18 amino acids. Trimming took 4 bases from V and 2 from J; bases not matched to a gene: 9. The full variable domain, its missing parts supplied by reference TRBV7-6 and TRBJ2-6, is GAGVSQSPRYKVTKRGQDVALRCDPISGHVSLYWYRQALGQGPEFLTYFNYEAQQDKSGLPNDRFSAERPEGSISTLTIQRTEQRDSAMYRCASSSAGTGLTGANVLTFGAGSRLTVL.

This clonotype was detected ten times or more. This sequence joins TRBV7-6 and TRBJ2-3; weak D call: TRBD2 (6 bases). The CDR3 length is 17 residues. Looked up from germline, CDR1 is SGHVS and CDR2 is FNYEAQ. Between the trimmed V and J ends, which lost 2 bases and 2 bases, there was a span of 17 bases. The CDR3 spells CASSLKGRGIITDTQYF. The CDR3 DNA sequence: TGTGCCAGCAGCTTAAAGGGTCGGGGGATTATCACAGATACGCAGTATTTT.